The clone carrying this TCR beta chain has only a few counts. Its antigen is unidentified. From RNA transcripts, TCR beta CDR3 regions were amplified. A first-round RT-PCR of the TCR CDR3 used the HTBI primer set. TCRdb recomputed calls from the multiplex PCR reads with MiXCR, one row per CDR3 protein. Here the sample spans about 640,000 distinct CDR3 sequences, around 20% being singletons. These data belong to a study of T cells in Graves' hyperthyroidism and ophthalmopathy. Study in general: Blood from the periphery was taken at initial diagnosis, before any treatment. Whole-study results and caveats: A model of 13 V-J pairs discriminated ophthalmopathy from stable hyperthyroidism. Most thyroid-expanded clonotypes above 0.001 were also found in blood.

V was pared by 1 base and J by 4 bases, with 5 bases between. Per the germline V gene, CDR1 is SEHNR and CDR2 is FQNEAQ (reference sequence). The CDR3 is 13 amino acids. The receptor was isolated from a young man with Graves' ophthalmopathy. This chain uses TRBV7-9 with TRBJ2-4; TRBD1 might be the D (5 bases). Sequencing was performed on blood. CDR3 sequence reads: CASSLGTKNIQYF. The CDR3 DNA sequence: TGTGCCAGCAGCTTAGGGACAAAAAACATTCAGTACTTC.